This T cell receptor (beta chain) derives from a study of early T cells in non-severe SARS-CoV-2 infection. Molecules of cDNA were individually given unique molecular identifiers that were attached to them. TCRdb passed the 5' RACE reads through MiXCR, listing each CDR3 protein once. The sample lists around 99,000 distinct CDR3 sequences, around 10% seen once, with under 9% in the top ten. V dropped 7 bases and J dropped 3; count of bases not matched to a gene: 10. This CDR3 has 16 residues. Notes on the study in general: Clonotype matching in VDJdb favored anti-spike CD8 responses and did not capture private and CD4 specificities.

For this clonotype: Its antigen is undetermined.

This TCR was sampled from an adult who was a healthcare worker with PCR-confirmed SARS-CoV-2 infection or an uninfected control (not recorded which). V gene TRBV12-3 or TRBV12-4 combines with J gene TRBJ2-5, with TRBD2 identical over 11 bases. The sequencing input was whole blood. As DNA, the CDR3 is TGTGCCAGCACCCCAGTAGCGGGAGGGCCAGAAGAGACCCAGTACTTC. It codes for CASTPVAGGPEETQYF.